This T cell receptor beta chain was found in a study of cytomegalovirus exposure and HLA in healthy donors. Overall study findings and caveats: Follow-up analysis found HLA locus-dependent TCR association rates, highest for DRB1 and lowest for HLA-C. It was taken for granted in presence/absence analyses that sequencing depth across donors was roughly uniform. In a later analysis, at a false discovery rate of 0.05, approximately 15,000 TCR beta sequences matched HLA alleles.

The study ran its PCR with 60 Vbeta and 13 Jbeta primers. TCRdb keeps only in-frame clones here, not all; method: immunoSEQ multiplex PCR. The data hold some 150,000 clones, with approximately 60% observed a single time. The CDR3 totals 16 residues. The germline gives CDR1 SGDLS, CDR2 YYNGEE. V dropped 0 bases and J dropped 7 bases, with 14 bases sitting between them. This clone has just a few counts. Antigen specificity is unknown. The chain joins TRBV9 to TRBJ1-6, with D uncertain. The sample taken for sequencing was PBMCs. The TCR sequence derives from a woman aged 40 to 50 in good health and CMV-seronegative. The CDR3 here is CASSVVSGFGNSPLHF. CDR3 DNA sequence: TGTGCCAGCAGCGTAGTTTCGGGATTCGGAAATTCACCCCTCCACTTT.